The table lists the clone carrying this TCR beta chain with a few counts. Amplified TCR beta CDR3 regions derived from RNA transcripts. Using the HTBI primer set, a first-round RT-PCR was run on the TCR CDR3. TCRdb re-called the multiplex PCR reads through MiXCR, storing one row per CDR3 protein. The sample yields roughly 720,000 distinct CDR3 sequences, 17% seen once. Germline CDR1 and CDR2: DFQATT and SNEGSKA (reference sequence). V trimming: 5 bases; J trimming: 5 bases; junction bases outside the gene matches: 8. This CDR3 spans 14 amino acids. The entry originates in a study of T cells in Graves' hyperthyroidism and ophthalmopathy. Study-level background: Staff took peripheral blood when the initial diagnosis was made, before any treatment began.

V gene TRBV20-1 combines with J gene TRBJ2-7, with 11 bases fitting TRBD2. The material sequenced was blood. The source of this sequence is a man over 45 with Graves' hyperthyroidism. The CDR3 loop reads CSARTTSGTDEQYF. CDR3 DNA sequence: TGCAGTGCTCGAACGACTAGCGGGACCGACGAGCAGTACTTC.